The 5 T cell receptor beta chains below were found in one sample sequenced in a study of T-cell memory formation after mild COVID-19. TCRdb used MiXCR to reprocess the 5' RACE reads, holding one entry per CDR3 protein. The table shows roughly 150,000 distinct CDR3 sequences, with approximately 14% occurring only once. Material: PBMCs or a T cell subset sorted from them (not recorded which). The receptor source for this set is an adult woman who had mild COVID-19 (a few samples of this study predate the infection). Cell type and time point are not known.

There are a few counts of this clonotype. The CDR3 is CASSSLSNRAQKLFF. The CDR3 nucleotides read TGTGCCAGCAGCTCGCTATCGAACCGGGCCCAAAAACTGTTTTTT. The rearrangement links TRBV11-1 to TRBJ1-4; no clear D. The germline gives CDR1 SGHAT, CDR2 FQDESV (reference sequence). This CDR3 is built from 15 residues. V dropped 4 bases and J dropped 9 bases, with 18 bases sitting between them.

The sample holds many counts of this clonotype. The rearrangement joins TRBV7-2 to TRBJ2-7; TRBD1 matches 10 bases. The trim removed 7 bases at V and 6 bases at J, leaving 9 bases unmatched. Germline V gives CDR1 SGHTA, CDR2 FQGNSA. This CDR3 is 14 amino acids long. The CDR3 sequence is CASNRDRGLAEQYF. The CDR3 nucleotides read TGTGCCAGCAATAGGGACAGGGGTTTGGCCGAGCAGTACTTC.

The chain couples TRBV10-3 to TRBJ1-2; a weak D match, TRBD1 (5 bases). This CDR3 is 15 amino acids long. Germline values: CDR1 ENHRY, CDR2 SYGVKD. Trimming took 6 bases from V and 4 from J, leaving 18 bases between them. This CDR3 is CAIRNRDPQPYGYTF. For the CDR3, the DNA is TGTGCCATCAGAAACCGGGACCCGCAACCCTATGGCTACACCTTC.

V and J are TRBV20-1 and TRBJ2-1, with D uncertain. CDR3 length equals 13 residues. Trimming took off 4 bases at V and 8 bases at J, with 15 bases between the two ends. Per germline, CDR1 DFQATT and CDR2 SNEGSKA (reference sequence). CDR3 region: CSAKGGLPDEQFF. CDR3 DNA: TGCAGTGCTAAAGGCGGCCTGCCTGATGAGCAGTTCTTC.

This sequence joins TRBV7-6 and TRBJ2-3; no reliable D call. Germline V gene sequence: CDR1 SGHVS, CDR2 FNYEAQ. The CDR3 loop spans 14 amino acids. The germline V and J ends were trimmed by 2 bases and 6 bases, with 12 bases remaining between them. The CDR3 sequence: CASSLTWTSDTQYF. CDR3 nucleotides: TGTGCCAGCAGCTTAACCTGGACCTCGGATACGCAGTATTTT.